The rows below give T cell receptor beta chains drawn from one sample of a study of T cells in localized non-small cell lung cancer. Some clones are missing from TCRdb's copy, which holds only in-frame ones; the method was immunoSEQ multiplex PCR. There are tens of thousands of clones in the sample; roughly 87% occur only once, and 25% to 30% lies in the top ten. The source material was peripheral blood, sampled before any cancer treatment. Receptor source: a male donor at least 60 years old with stage I squamous cell lung carcinoma. CDR3s include the opening cysteine and the closing phenylalanine or tryptophan. Each record gives: V gene, J gene, CDR3 protein.

V: TRBV7-2; J: TRBJ2-7; CDR3: CASTTRNYEQYF
V: TRBV4-1; J: TRBJ1-1; CDR3: CASSQEIRNTEAFF
V: TRBV18; J: TRBJ1-6; CDR3: CASSPQGAPYNSPLHF
V: TRBV5-4; J: TRBJ2-7; CDR3: CASSPSFGRREQYF
V: TRBV7-8; J: TRBJ1-6; CDR3: CASSGGQAPLHF
V: TRBV6-1; J: TRBJ2-7; CDR3: CASSENRPTSEQYF
V: TRBV7-2; J: TRBJ1-5; CDR3: CASSSQYNSNQPQHF
V: TRBV7-6; J: TRBJ1-1; CDR3: CASSLGTGHTEAFF
V: TRBV30; J: TRBJ1-2; CDR3: CAWSPELGDRGYTF
V: TRBV29-1; J: TRBJ2-1; CDR3: CSHLSGRNNEQFF
V: TRBV30; J: TRBJ2-1; CDR3: CAWRISGMTREQFF
V: TRBV19; J: TRBJ2-1; CDR3: CASSIAAGVGNEQFF
V: TRBV4-2; J: TRBJ1-1; CDR3: CASSQDETEAFF
V: TRBV6-6; J: TRBJ2-7; CDR3: CASGPTGGYEQYF
V: TRBV9; J: TRBJ1-1; CDR3: CASSVSGGLNTEAFF